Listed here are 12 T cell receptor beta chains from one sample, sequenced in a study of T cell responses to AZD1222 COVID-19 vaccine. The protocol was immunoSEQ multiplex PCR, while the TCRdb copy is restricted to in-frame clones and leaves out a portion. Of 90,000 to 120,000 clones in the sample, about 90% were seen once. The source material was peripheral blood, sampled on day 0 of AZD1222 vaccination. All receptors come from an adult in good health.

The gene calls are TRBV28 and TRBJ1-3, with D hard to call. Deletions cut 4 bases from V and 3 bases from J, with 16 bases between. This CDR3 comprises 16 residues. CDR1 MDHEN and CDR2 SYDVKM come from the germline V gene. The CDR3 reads CASSSHGPASGNTIYF. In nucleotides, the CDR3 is TGTGCCAGCAGTTCTCACGGGCCCGCGAGTGGAAACACCATATATTTT.

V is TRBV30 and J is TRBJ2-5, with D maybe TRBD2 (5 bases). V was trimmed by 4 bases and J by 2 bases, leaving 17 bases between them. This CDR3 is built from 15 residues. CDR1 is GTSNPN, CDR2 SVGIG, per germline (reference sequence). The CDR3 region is CAWKRGRGLQETQYF. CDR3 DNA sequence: TGTGCCTGGAAAAGAGGGCGAGGCTTGCAAGAGACCCAGTACTTC.

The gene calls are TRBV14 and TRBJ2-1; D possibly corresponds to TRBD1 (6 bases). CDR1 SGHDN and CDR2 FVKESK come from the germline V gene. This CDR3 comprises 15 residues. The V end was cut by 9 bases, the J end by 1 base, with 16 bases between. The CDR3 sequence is CASNRPGVSYNEQFF. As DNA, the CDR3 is TGTGCCAGTAACCGACCAGGGGTTTCCTACAATGAGCAGTTCTTC.

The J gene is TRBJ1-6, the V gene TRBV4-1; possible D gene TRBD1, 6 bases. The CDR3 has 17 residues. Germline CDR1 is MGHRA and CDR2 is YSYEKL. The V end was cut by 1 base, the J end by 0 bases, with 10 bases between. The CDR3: CASSQGTGSSYNSPLHF. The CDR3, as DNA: TGCGCCAGCAGCCAAGGTACAGGGAGCTCCTATAATTCACCCCTCCACTTT.

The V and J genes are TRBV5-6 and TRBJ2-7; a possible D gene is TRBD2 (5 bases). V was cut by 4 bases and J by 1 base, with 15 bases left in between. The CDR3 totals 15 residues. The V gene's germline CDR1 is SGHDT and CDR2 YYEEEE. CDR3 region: CASSPKRTASYEQYF. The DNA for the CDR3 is TGTGCCAGCAGCCCTAAACGGACTGCATCCTACGAGCAGTACTTC.

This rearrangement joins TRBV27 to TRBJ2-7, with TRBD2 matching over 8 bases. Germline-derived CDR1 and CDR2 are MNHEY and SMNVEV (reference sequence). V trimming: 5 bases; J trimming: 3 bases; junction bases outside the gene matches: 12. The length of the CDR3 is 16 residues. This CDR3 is CASSPLSGDPDYEQYF. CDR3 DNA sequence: TGTGCCAGCAGTCCTCTTAGCGGGGACCCTGACTACGAGCAGTACTTC.

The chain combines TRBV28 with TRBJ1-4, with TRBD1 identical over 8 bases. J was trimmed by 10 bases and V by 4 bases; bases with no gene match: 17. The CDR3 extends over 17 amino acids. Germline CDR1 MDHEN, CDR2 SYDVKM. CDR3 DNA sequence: TGTGCCAGCAGTTCAGGACAGGGAGCCTCCAACTATGGAAAACTGTTTTTT. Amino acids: CASSSGQGASNYGKLFF.

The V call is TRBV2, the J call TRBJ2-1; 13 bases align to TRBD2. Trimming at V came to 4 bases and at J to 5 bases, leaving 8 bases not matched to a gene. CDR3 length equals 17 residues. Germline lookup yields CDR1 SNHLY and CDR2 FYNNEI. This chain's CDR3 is CASSVPGLAGFHNEQFF. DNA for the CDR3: TGTGCCAGCAGTGTCCCGGGACTAGCGGGATTTCACAATGAGCAGTTCTTC.

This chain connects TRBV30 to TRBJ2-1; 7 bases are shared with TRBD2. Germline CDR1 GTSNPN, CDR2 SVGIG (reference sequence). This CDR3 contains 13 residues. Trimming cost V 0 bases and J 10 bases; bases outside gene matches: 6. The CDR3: CAWSVREALEQFF. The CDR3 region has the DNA TGTGCCTGGAGTGTACGGGAGGCGTTGGAGCAGTTCTTC.

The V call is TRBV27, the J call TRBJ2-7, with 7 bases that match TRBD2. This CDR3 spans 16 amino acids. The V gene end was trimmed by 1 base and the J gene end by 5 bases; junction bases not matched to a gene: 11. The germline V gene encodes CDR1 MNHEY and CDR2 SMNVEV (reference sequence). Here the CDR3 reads CASSLFRAGVRNEQYF. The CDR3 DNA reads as TGTGCCAGCAGTTTATTTCGGGCGGGAGTGAGGAACGAGCAGTACTTC.

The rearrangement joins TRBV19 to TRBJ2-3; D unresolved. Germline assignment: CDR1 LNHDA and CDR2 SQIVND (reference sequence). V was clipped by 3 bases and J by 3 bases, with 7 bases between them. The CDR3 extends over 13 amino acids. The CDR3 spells CASSIWVTDTQYF. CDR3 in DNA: TGTGCCAGTAGTATTTGGGTGACAGATACGCAGTATTTT.

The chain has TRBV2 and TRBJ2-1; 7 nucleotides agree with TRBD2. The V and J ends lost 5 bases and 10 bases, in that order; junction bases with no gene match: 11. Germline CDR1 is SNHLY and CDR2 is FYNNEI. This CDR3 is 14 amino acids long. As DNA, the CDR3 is TGTGCCAGCAGTCCCCAGTGGGGGGGGAGCGAGCAGTTCTTC. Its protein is CASSPQWGGSEQFF.